The clone carrying this T cell receptor beta chain appeared many times. What it recognizes is unknown. This entry belongs to a study of T cells in Graves' hyperthyroidism and ophthalmopathy. Points from the study as a whole: A median around six months before onset, the model predicted ophthalmopathy. Blood samples included most of the expanded thyroid clonotypes exceeding 0.001.

From germline, CDR1 is MNHNY and CDR2 SVGAGI (reference sequence). Between the trimmed V and J ends, which lost 2 bases and 0 bases, there was a span of 10 bases. The CDR3 covers 15 residues. What was amplified from RNA transcripts were TCR beta CDR3 regions. TCR CDR3 regions were first amplified by RT-PCR with HTBI primers. MiXCR, applied by TCRdb to the multiplex PCR reads, yields one record per CDR3 protein. The sample holds around 300,000 distinct CDR3 sequences, roughly 14% seen once. The specimen sequenced was blood. The chain links TRBV6-6 to TRBJ1-1, with D unresolved. The receptor was isolated from a woman aged 25 to 39 with Graves' hyperthyroidism. The CDR3 nucleotides are TGTGCCAGCAGTTACGGTTCCAGCCTGAACACTGAAGCTTTCTTT. Protein: CASSYGSSLNTEAFF.